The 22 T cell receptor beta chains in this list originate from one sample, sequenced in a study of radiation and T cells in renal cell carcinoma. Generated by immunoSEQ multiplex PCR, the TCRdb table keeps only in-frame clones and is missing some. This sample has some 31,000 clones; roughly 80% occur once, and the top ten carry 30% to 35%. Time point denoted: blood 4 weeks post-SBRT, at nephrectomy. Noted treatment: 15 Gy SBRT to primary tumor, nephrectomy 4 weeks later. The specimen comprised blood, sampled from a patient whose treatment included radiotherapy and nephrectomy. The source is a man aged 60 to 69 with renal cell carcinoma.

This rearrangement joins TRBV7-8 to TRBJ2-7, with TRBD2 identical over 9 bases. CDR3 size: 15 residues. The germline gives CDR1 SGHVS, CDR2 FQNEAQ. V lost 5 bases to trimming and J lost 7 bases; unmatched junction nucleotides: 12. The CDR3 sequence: CASSVRTSAHGEQYF. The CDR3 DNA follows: TGTGCCAGCAGCGTCCGGACTAGCGCACACGGAGAGCAGTACTTC.

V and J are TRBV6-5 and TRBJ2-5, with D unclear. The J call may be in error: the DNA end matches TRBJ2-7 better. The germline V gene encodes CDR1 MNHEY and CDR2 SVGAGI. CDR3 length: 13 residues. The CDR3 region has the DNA TGTGCCAGCAGTTCCAAGAGTGCCTACGAGCAGTACTTC. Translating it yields CASSSKSAYEQYF.

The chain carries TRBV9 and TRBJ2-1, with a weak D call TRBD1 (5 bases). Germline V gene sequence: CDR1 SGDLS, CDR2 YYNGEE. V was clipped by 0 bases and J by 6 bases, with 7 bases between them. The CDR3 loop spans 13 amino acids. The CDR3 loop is CASSVGQLNEQFF. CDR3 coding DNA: TGTGCCAGCAGCGTAGGACAGCTCAATGAGCAGTTCTTC.

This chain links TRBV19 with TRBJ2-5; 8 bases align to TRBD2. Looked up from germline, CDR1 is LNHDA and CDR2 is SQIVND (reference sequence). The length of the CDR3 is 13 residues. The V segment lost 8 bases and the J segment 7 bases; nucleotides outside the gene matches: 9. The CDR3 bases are TGTGCCAGTGGGGCGGGGGGCTTTGCGACCCAGTACTTC. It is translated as CASGAGGFATQYF.

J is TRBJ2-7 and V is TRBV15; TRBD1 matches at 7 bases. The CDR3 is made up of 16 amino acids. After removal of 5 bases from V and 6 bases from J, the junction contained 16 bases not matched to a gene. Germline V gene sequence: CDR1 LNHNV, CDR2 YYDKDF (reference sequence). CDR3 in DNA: TGTGCCACCAGCCCACCAGACCACGTGGCAGGGGGCGAGCAGTACTTC. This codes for CATSPPDHVAGGEQYF.

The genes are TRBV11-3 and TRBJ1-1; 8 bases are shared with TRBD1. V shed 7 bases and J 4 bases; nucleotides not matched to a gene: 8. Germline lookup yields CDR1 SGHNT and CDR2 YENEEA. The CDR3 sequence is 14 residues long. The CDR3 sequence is CASNSGGIGTEAFF. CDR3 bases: TGTGCCAGCAACTCAGGGGGCATCGGCACTGAAGCTTTCTTT.

CDR3 residues: CASSLVRGDQPQHF. CDR3 bases: TGTGCCAGCAGCTTAGTCCGGGGGGATCAGCCCCAGCATTTT. The chain uses TRBV7-2 and TRBJ1-5; D perhaps matches TRBD1 (5 bases). The germline gives CDR1 SGHTA, CDR2 FQGNSA. The CDR3 totals 14 residues. V shed 1 base and J shed 5 bases, with 9 bases lying between them.

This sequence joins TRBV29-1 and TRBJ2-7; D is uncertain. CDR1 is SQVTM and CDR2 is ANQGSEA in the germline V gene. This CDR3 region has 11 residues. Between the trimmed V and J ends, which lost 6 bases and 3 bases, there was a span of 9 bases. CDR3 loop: CSVDHRYEQYF. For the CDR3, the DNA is TGCAGCGTGGACCACCGCTACGAGCAGTACTTC.

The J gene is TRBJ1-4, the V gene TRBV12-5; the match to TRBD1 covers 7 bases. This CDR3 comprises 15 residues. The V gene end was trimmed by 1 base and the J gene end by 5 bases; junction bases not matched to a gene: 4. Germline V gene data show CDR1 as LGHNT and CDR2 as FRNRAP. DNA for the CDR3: TGTGCTAGTGGTTTGGGACAGGGCCGGAATGAAAAACTGTTTTTT. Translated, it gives CASGLGQGRNEKLFF.

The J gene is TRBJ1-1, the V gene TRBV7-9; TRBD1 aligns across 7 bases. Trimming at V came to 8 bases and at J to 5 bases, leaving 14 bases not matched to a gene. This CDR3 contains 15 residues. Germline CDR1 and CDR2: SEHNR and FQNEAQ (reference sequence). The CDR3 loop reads CASAMMTGRMTEAFF. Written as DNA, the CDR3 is TGTGCCAGCGCGATGATGACAGGGAGGATGACTGAAGCTTTCTTT. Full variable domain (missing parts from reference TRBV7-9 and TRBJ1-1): DTGVSQNPRHKITKRGQNVTFRCDPISEHNRLYWYRQTLGQGPEFLTYFQNEAQLEKSRLLSDRFSAERPKGSFSTLEIQRTEQGDSAMYLCASAMMTGRMTEAFFGQGTRLTVV.

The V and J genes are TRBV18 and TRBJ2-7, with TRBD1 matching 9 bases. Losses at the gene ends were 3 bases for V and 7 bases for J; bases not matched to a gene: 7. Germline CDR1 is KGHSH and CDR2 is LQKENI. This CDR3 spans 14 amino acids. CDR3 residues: CASSPLGTGSEQYF. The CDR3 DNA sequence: TGTGCCAGCTCACCCCTGGGGACAGGGAGTGAGCAGTACTTC.

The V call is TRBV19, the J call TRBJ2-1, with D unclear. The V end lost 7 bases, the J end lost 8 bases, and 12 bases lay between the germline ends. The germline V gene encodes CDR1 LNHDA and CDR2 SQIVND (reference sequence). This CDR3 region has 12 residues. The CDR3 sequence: CASISGYYEQFF. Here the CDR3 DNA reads TGTGCCAGTATAAGTGGATATTATGAGCAGTTCTTC.

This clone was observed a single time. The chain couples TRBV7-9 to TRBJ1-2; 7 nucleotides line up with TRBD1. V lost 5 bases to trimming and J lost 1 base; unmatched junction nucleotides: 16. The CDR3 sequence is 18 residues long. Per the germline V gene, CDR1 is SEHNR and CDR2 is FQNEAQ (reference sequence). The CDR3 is CASSMGPGQTFINYGYTF. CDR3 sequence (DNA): TGTGCCAGCAGCATGGGGCCGGGACAGACTTTTATTAACTATGGCTACACCTTC.

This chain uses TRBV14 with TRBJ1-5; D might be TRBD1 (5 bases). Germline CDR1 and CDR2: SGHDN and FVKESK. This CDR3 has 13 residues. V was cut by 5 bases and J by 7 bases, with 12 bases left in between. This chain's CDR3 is CASSKGRDQPQHF. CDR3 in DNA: TGTGCCAGCAGCAAAGGGAGGGACCAGCCCCAGCATTTT.

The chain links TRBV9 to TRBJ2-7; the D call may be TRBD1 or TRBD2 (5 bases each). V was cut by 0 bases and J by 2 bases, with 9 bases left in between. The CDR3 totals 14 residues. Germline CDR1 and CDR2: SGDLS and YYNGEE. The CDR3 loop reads CASSVGDGPYEQYF. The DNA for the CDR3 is TGTGCCAGCAGCGTAGGGGACGGCCCCTACGAGCAGTACTTC. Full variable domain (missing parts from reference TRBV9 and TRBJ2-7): DSGVTQTPKHLITATGQRVTLRCSPRSGDLSVYWYQQSLDQGLQFLIQYYNGEERAKGNILERFSAQQFPDLHSELNLSSLELGDSALYFCASSVGDGPYEQYFGPGTRLTVT.

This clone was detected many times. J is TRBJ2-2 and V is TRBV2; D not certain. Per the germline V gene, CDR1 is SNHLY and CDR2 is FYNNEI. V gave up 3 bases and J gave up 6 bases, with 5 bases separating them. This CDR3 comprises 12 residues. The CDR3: CASSETSGELFF. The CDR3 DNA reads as TGTGCCAGCAGTGAGACTTCCGGGGAGCTGTTTTTT.

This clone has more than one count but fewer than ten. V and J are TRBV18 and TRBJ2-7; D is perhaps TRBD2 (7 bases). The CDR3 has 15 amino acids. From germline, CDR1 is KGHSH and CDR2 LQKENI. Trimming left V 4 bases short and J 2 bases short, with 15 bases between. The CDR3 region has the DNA TGTGCCAGCTCACTGGGGGGGCGAGCGACCTACGAGCAGTACTTC. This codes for CASSLGGRATYEQYF.

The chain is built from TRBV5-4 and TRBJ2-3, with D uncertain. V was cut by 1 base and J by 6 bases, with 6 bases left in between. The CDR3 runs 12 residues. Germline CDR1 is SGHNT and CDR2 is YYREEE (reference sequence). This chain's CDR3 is CASSLRADTQYF. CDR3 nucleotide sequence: TGTGCCAGCAGCTTGAGGGCTGATACGCAGTATTTT.

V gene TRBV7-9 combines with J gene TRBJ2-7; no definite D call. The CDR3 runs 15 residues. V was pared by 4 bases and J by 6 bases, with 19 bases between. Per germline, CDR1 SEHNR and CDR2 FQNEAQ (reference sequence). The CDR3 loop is CASSSLVIYSGEQYF. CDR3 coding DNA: TGTGCCAGCAGCTCCCTGGTTATTTATTCGGGCGAGCAGTACTTC.

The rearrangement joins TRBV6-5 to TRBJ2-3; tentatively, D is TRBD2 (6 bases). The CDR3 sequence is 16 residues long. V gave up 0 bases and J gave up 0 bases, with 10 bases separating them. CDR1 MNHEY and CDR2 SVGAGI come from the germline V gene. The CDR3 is CASSYSWGTSTDTQYF. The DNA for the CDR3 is TGTGCCAGCAGTTACTCTTGGGGGACTAGCACAGATACGCAGTATTTT.

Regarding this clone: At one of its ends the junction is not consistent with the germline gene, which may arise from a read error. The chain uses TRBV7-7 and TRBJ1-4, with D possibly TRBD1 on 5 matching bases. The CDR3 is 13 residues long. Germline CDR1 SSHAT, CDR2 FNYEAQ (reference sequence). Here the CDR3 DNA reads TGTGCTAGCAGCTCCCGACAGAATGAAAAACTGTTTTTT. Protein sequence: CASSSRQNEKLFF.

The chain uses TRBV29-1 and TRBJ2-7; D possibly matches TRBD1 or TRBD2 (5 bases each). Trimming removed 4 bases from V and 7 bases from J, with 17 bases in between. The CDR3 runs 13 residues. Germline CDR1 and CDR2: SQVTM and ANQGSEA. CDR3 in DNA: TGCAGCGTTGGGGGGTATCTACTACGGGAGCAGTACTTC. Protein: CSVGGYLLREQYF.